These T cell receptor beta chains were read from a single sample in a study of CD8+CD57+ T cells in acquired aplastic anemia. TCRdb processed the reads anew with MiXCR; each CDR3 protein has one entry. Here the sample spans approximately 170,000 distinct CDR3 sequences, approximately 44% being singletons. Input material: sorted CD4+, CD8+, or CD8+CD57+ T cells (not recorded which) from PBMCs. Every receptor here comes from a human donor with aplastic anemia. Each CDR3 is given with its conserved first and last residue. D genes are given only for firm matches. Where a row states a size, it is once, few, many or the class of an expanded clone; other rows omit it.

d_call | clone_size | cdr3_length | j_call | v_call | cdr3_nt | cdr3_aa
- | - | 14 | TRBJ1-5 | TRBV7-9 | TGTGCCAGCAGCCCACAGGGCACGGTACAGCCCCAGCATTTT | CASSPQGTVQPQHF
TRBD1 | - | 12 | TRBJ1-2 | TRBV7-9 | TGTGCCAGCAGCCCGACAGGGAATGGCTACACCTTC | CASSPTGNGYTF
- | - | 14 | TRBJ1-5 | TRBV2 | TGTGCCAGCAGTGATTGGGGGAGCAATCAGCCCCAGCATTTT | CASSDWGSNQPQHF
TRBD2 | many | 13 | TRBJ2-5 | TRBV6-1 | TGTGCCAGCAGTCGGACTAGTCAAGAGACCCAGTACTTC | CASSRTSQETQYF
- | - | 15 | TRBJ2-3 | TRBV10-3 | TGTGCCATCAATGCTGGGAGCACTAGCACAGATACGCAGTATTTT | CAINAGSTSTDTQYF
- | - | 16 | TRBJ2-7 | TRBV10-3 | TGTGCCATCAGTGAATACAGGGGGGCTAGCGGCAACGAGCAGTACTTC | CAISEYRGASGNEQYF
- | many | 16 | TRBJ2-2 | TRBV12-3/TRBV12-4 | TGTGCCAGCAGTTTAGGTGGACGTCATGGCACCGGGGAGCTGTTTTTT | CASSLGGRHGTGELFF
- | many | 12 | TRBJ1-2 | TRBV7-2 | TGTGCCAGCAGCCTAGATGCGTATGGCTACACCTTC | CASSLDAYGYTF
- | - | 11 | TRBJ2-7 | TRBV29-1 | TGCAGCGTTGACAGAGACTACGAGCAGTACTTC | CSVDRDYEQYF
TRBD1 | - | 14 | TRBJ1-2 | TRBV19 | TGTGCCAGCACCCTACTTGGGGACAGCTATGGCTACACCTTC | CASTLLGDSYGYTF
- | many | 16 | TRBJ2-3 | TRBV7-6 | TGTGCCAGCAGCCCAACTGGGGGGGGGCTCACAGATACGCAGTATTTT | CASSPTGGGLTDTQYF
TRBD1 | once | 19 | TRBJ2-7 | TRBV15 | TGTGCCACCAGCAGAGATCGTCAGGACCCAGGGGGTAGCTCCTACGAGCAGTACTTC | CATSRDRQDPGGSSYEQYF
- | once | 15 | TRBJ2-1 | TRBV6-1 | TGTGCCAGCAGTCGCAGGGGGGAGGGGCTCAATGAGCAGTTCTTC | CASSRRGEGLNEQFF
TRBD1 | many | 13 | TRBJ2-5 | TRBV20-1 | TGCAGTGTAGCCAGGGGGCGAGGAGAGACCCAGTACTTC | CSVARGRGETQYF
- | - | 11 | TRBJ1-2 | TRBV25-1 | TGTGCCAGCAGTGCAGGGAGAGGCTACACCTTC | CASSAGRGYTF
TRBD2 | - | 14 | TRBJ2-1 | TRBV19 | TGTGCCTGGAGTGGCGGGAGGGTGGGTAATGAGCAGTTCTTC | CAWSGGRVGNEQFF
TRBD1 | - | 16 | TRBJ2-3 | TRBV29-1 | TGCAGCGCAGCAGTCTTAGACAGGGGGTTCACAGATACGCAGTATTTT | CSAAVLDRGFTDTQYF
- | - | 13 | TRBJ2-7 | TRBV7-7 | TGTGCCAGCAGCAGAGGGGAGGACTACGAGCAGTACTTC | CASSRGEDYEQYF
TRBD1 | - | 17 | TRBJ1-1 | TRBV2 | TGTGCCAGCAGTTCCAGACAGGGGGAAAAGAGGAACACTGAAGCTTTCTTT | CASSSRQGEKRNTEAFF
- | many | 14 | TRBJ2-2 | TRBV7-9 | TGTGCCAGCAGCTTAGAACATTTCACCGGGGAGCTGTTTTTT | CASSLEHFTGELFF
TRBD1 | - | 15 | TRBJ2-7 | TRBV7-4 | TGTGCCAGCAGCTTAGTCCCCGGACAGGGAGGCGAGCAGTACTTC | CASSLVPGQGGEQYF
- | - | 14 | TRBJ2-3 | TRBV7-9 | TGTGCCAGCAGCCCGGCGTCTCAGGCAGATACGCAGTATTTT | CASSPASQADTQYF
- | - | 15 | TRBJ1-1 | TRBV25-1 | TGTGCCAGCAGAGATTTCAGGAGAATGAACACTGAAGCTTTCTTT | CASRDFRRMNTEAFF
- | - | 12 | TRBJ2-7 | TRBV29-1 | TGCAGCGTTGAAGCGGGAACCTACGAGCAGTACTTC | CSVEAGTYEQYF
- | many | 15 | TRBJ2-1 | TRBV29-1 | TGCAGCGTTGGAGGCCAGACTGACTCCTACAATGAGCAGTTCTTC | CSVGGQTDSYNEQFF
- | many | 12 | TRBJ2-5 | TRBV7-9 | TGTGCCAGCAGCAACACATTGGAGACCCAGTACTTC | CASSNTLETQYF
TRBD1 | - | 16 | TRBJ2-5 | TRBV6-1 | TGTGCCAGCAGTCGGGCGCCAGGGGGCCTCCAAGAGACCCAGTACTTC | CASSRAPGGLQETQYF
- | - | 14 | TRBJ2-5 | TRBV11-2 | TGTGCCAGCAAACTCGGTCGCCAGTCCGAGACCCAGTACTTC | CASKLGRQSETQYF
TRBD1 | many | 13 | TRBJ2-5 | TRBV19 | TGTGCCAGTAGTTGGGACAGCCAAGAGACCCAGTACTTC | CASSWDSQETQYF
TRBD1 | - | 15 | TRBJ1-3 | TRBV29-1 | TGCAGCGTTGAGGGACAGGGAGCCTTCGGAAACACCATATATTTT | CSVEGQGAFGNTIYF
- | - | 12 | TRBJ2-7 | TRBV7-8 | TGTGCCAGCAGTTCCAACTCCTACGAGCAGTACTTC | CASSSNSYEQYF
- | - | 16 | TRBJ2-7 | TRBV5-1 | TGCGCCAGCAGCCCCGCCTCCATATTAGTAGCCTACGAGCAGTACTTC | CASSPASILVAYEQYF
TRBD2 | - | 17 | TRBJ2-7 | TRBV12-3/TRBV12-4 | TGTGCCAGCAACAACCTCGGACTAGCGGGGGACTCCTACGAGCAGTACTTC | CASNNLGLAGDSYEQYF
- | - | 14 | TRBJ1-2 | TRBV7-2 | TGTGCCAGCAGCTTAGTCCGAGCTAACTATGGCTACACCTTC | CASSLVRANYGYTF
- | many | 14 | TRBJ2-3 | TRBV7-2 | TGTGCCAGCAGCGGGAGCTCTGGCACAGATACGCAGTATTTT | CASSGSSGTDTQYF
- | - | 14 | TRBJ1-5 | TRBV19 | TGTGCCAGTAATGTCGGGGGGGCCTTATCTCCCCAGCATTTT | CASNVGGALSPQHF
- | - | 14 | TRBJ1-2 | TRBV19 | TGTGCCAGTCCCACGGACACCACTAACTATGGCTACACCTTC | CASPTDTTNYGYTF
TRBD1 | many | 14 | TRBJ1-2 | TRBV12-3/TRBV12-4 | TGTGCCAGCAGTTTGGACAGGGAAGGGTTCGGCTACACCTTC | CASSLDREGFGYTF
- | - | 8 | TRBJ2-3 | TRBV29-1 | TGCAGCGTACCCCGACTTTATTTT | CSVPRLYF
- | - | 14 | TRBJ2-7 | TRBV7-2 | TGTGCCAGCAGCCCCTCATTAGGGACTTACGAGCAGTACTTC | CASSPSLGTYEQYF
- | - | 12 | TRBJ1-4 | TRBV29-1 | TGCAGCGTTGATCAGGAGGAAAAAAAACTGTTTTTT | CSVDQEEKKLFF
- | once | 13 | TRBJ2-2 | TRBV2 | TGCGCCAGCATGGGAGCGAGCACCGGGGAGCTGTTTTTT | CASMGASTGELFF
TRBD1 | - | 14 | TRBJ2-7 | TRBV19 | TGTGCCAGTAGTACGGGACAGGGAACTAACGAGCAGTACTTC | CASSTGQGTNEQYF
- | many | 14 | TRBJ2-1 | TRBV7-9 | TGTGCCAGCAGTTACCTTGGGGGTTCAAATGAGCAGTTCTTC | CASSYLGGSNEQFF
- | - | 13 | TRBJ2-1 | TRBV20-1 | TGCAGTGCTAGCGGGGCACTTTACAATGGGCAGTTCTTC | CSASGALYNGQFF